This entry concerns a single TCR beta chain. The sample originates from a study of blood T cell repertoires in COVID-19. Background on the study: The United States, Italy and Spain provided the acute and convalescent COVID-19 samples. The analysed material was cDNA or gDNA that came from T cells, B-cell-depleted T cells, or PBMCs.

Per the original methods: It was from reference gene primer amplification that nucleated cell counts were estimated. The method was immunoSEQ multiplex PCR; TCRdb's version includes in-frame clones alone and lacks a portion of them. Clonal size and the V and J genes are those of that table, whereas D and trimming came from the DNA. This table has around 130,000 clones, roughly 90% appearing once. The CDR3 is 11 residues long. Germline lookup yields CDR1 MNHEY and CDR2 SMNVEV (reference sequence). V lost 6 bases and J 5 bases, leaving 4 bases between the germline ends. The clonotype originates from a man aged 70 or older with active COVID-19. The sample was peripheral blood. The V and J genes are TRBV27 and TRBJ2-2; D gene unclear. The CDR3, as DNA: TGTGCCAGCAGGTCTACCGGGGAGCTGTTTTTT. Its protein is CASRSTGELFF.